The sequence of this TCR beta chain was determined in a study of control samples from healthy donors and cancer patients. TCRdb's copy holds only in-frame clones and misses some; the assay was immunoSEQ multiplex PCR. The sample lists 180,000 or so clones; 91% were seen once. The CDR3 is 13 amino acids. Germline lookup yields CDR1 SGHTA and CDR2 FQGTGA. Trimming shortened V by 2 bases and J by 1 base, and 5 bases separated the two germline ends. This TCR was sampled from a woman between 25 and 40 years old in good health. Sequenced sample: blood. The chain uses TRBV7-3 and TRBJ2-5; no clear D gene. The DNA for the CDR3 is TGTGCCAGCAGCTTATCGGGCCAAGAGACCCAGTACTTC. Protein product: CASSLSGQETQYF.